One T cell receptor beta chain is described in this entry. These data come from a study of CD8+ T cells in alopecia areata. Following extraction, RNA underwent reverse transcription to cDNA, which served as the sequencing template. Assay: immunoSEQ multiplex PCR; the TCRdb copy retains only in-frame clones and omits some. The sample gives some 210,000 clones, around 62% of which show up once; under 0.5% is in the top ten. This CDR3 spans 19 amino acids. J lost 3 bases, V lost 4 bases, and 14 bases had no gene match. The germline gives CDR1 SGHRS, CDR2 YFSETQ. PBMCs were stained for CD3, CD4 and CD8, and CD4+ and CD8+ T cells were sorted.

The rearrangement links TRBV5-1 to TRBJ2-2; 11 nucleotides line up with TRBD1. This sequence was found in a human donor with alopecia areata. The source material was CD4+ T cells sorted from blood, sampled at week 0. Here the CDR3 DNA reads TGCGCCAGCAGCCGAAACTACGGGACAGGGGGAGGCGACACCGGGGAGCTGTTTTTT. This codes for CASSRNYGTGGGDTGELFF.